Many counts were recorded for the clone carrying this T cell receptor beta chain. What it recognizes is unknown. Patients had received no treatment of any kind before thyroid surgery. In the authors' methods: What underpinned the distant-metastasis classifier for papillary thyroid cancer was the set of CDR3 differences across clinicopathological groups. TCRdb re-analyzed the PCR reads using MiXCR. The V and J calls were determined by TCRdb, not by the authors. The table has about 69,000 clones, approximately 15% seen once. The data stem from a study of metastatic and nonmetastatic thyroid tumors. Overall study context: Repertoires from blood and tumor or nodule tissue of malignant and benign thyroid patients were compared.

Findings of the study overall: Benign nodules reportedly had significantly lower TCR beta diversity than malignant thyroid tumors in blood and tumor.

The CDR3 consists of 16 residues. CDR1 and CDR2 (germline): DFQATT, SNEGSKA (reference sequence). The J segment lost 0 bases and the V segment lost 1 base, leaving 4 bases of the junction unmatched. The rearrangement links TRBV20-1 to TRBJ2-3; 10 bases fit TRBD2. This TCR was recovered from a male donor with papillary thyroid cancer or a benign thyroid nodule (not recorded which). Some clones in this sample may be carry-over from other donors' samples. The sequenced sample was blood. The CDR3 DNA reads TGCAGTGCTAGAGCCAAACTAGCGGGAAGCACAGATACGCAGTATTTT. As protein: CSARAKLAGSTDTQYF.